The 20 T cell receptor beta chains given below trace back to one sample, sequenced in a study of vaccination and CD4 T cells after COVID-19. The Oncomine TCR Beta short-read assay sequenced DNA from cultured CD4+ T cells. One entry per CDR3 protein, called by TCRdb with MiXCR from the PCR reads. The sample shows around 12,000 distinct CDR3 sequences, roughly 60% of them seen only once. Described treatment: roughly nine-day PBMC culture with coronavirus spike peptide pools or control peptides (ViraFEST assay). What these receptors recognize is not known. Sequencing used cultured CD4+ T cells from blood, obtained after SARS-CoV-2 vaccination. Source of these receptors: a human donor with COVID-19.

The rearrangement links TRBV20-1 to TRBJ1-4; D gene unclear. The germline V gene encodes CDR1 DFQATT and CDR2 SNEGSKA (reference sequence). V was trimmed by 4 bases and J by 7 bases, leaving 13 bases between them. The CDR3 consists of 13 residues. In DNA, the CDR3 is TGCAGTGCTACGCCAGAAGGGAGTGAAAAACTGTTTTTT. Its protein product is CSATPEGSEKLFF.

V is TRBV6-2 or TRBV6-3 and J is TRBJ2-3; D gene ambiguous. Germline V gene lookup returns CDR1 MNHEY and CDR2 SVGEGT. Trimming stripped 6 bases from V and 1 base from J, with 14 bases between. CDR3 length equals 15 residues. The CDR3 spells CASSPLLTGTDTQYF. CDR3 nucleotides: TGTGCCAGCAGCCCGCTATTGACCGGCACAGATACGCAGTATTTT.

This rearrangement joins TRBV10-1 to TRBJ2-7; D is undetermined. Germline CDR1 WNHNN, CDR2 SYGVQD (reference sequence). This CDR3 has 13 residues. V was pared by 3 bases and J by 2 bases, with 8 bases between. This chain's CDR3 is CASSEGPPYEQYF. DNA for the CDR3: TGCGCCAGCAGTGAAGGTCCCCCCTACGAGCAGTACTTC.

This sequence joins TRBV5-4 and TRBJ1-5; the D is unclear. The germline CDR1 and CDR2 sequences are SGHNT and YYREEE (reference sequence). This CDR3 has 15 amino acids. Trimming left V 1 base short and J 0 bases short, with 8 bases between. The CDR3, as DNA: TGTGCCAGCAGCTTGTATAGGAATAGCAATCAGCCCCAGCATTTT. This sequence encodes CASSLYRNSNQPQHF.

V and J are TRBV6-1 and TRBJ1-1; no reliable D call. The CDR3 sequence is 11 residues long. Trimming left V 7 bases short and J 5 bases short, with 8 bases between. Germline V CDR1 and CDR2: MNHNS, SASEGT. CDR3 DNA sequence: TGTGCCAGCATCCCCTCGACTGAAGCTTTCTTT. Its protein product is CASIPSTEAFF.

V gene TRBV7-9 combines with J gene TRBJ1-5, with D possibly matching TRBD1 (6 bases). The CDR3 is 15 amino acids. CDR1 is SEHNR, CDR2 FQNEAQ, per germline (reference sequence). V was shortened by 3 bases and J by 4 bases, with 13 bases between the two germline ends. The CDR3 region is CASSFGGAPNQPQHF. In DNA form, the CDR3 reads TGTGCCAGCAGCTTTGGGGGCGCCCCGAATCAGCCCCAGCATTTT. The complete variable domain, with remaining parts taken from reference TRBV7-9 and TRBJ1-5, reads DTGVSQNPRHKITKRGQNVTFRCDPISEHNRLYWYRQTLGQGPEFLTYFQNEAQLEKSRLLSDRFSAERPKGSFSTLEIQRTEQGDSAMYLCASSFGGAPNQPQHFGDGTRLSIL.

In its sample, this clonotype was seen once. The chain combines TRBV19 with TRBJ1-1, with TRBD1 matching over 7 bases. The trim removed 9 bases at V and 2 bases at J, leaving 12 bases unmatched. In germline, CDR1 is LNHDA, CDR2 SQIVND (reference sequence). The length of the CDR3 is 15 residues. The CDR3 protein is CASRILQGLNTEAFF. DNA for the CDR3: TGTGCCAGCCGGATCTTACAGGGGCTTAACACTGAAGCTTTCTTT.

The CDR3 region has the DNA TGTGCCACCAACCAACAGGGGGCGAGTTCACCCCTCCACTTT. Its protein product is CATNQQGASSPLHF. The V gene is TRBV27, the J gene TRBJ1-6; 9 bases are a match to TRBD1. The V and J ends lost 10 bases and 9 bases, in that order; junction bases with no gene match: 10. CDR3 length equals 14 residues. From germline, CDR1 is MNHEY and CDR2 SMNVEV (reference sequence).

The CDR3 region is CASSLGGARTDTQYF. In DNA form, the CDR3 reads TGTGCCAGCAGCTTAGGGGGGGCTCGCACAGATACGCAGTATTTT. This sequence joins TRBV7-2 and TRBJ2-3, with D perhaps TRBD1 or TRBD2 (6 bases each). With 1 base removed from V and 1 base from J, the gap between germline ends came to 9 bases. The CDR3 length is 15 residues. The germline CDR1 and CDR2 sequences are SGHTA and FQGNSA.

The rearrangement uses TRBV6-1 and TRBJ1-5; unclear D gene. The V end lost 7 bases, the J end lost 3 bases, and 16 bases lay between the germline ends. CDR3 length: 15 residues. Germline V lookup: CDR1 MNHNS, CDR2 SASEGT. The CDR3: CASMASEVLNQPQHF. The CDR3 coding sequence is TGTGCCAGCATGGCCTCCGAGGTTCTCAATCAGCCCCAGCATTTT.

V and J are TRBV6-1 and TRBJ1-3; D is uncertain. Germline V gives CDR1 MNHNS, CDR2 SASEGT. V lost 0 bases and J 4 bases, leaving 10 bases between the germline ends. The CDR3 is made up of 15 amino acids. The CDR3 sequence: CASSEAADGGNTIYF. The DNA for the CDR3 is TGTGCCAGCAGTGAAGCGGCGGATGGCGGAAACACCATATATTTT.

This clonotype was recorded a few times. J is TRBJ2-3 and V is TRBV7-3; 10 nucleotides agree with TRBD2. The CDR3 length is 16 residues. V lost 1 base, J lost 1 base, and 2 bases stayed unmatched. Germline lookup yields CDR1 SGHTA and CDR2 FQGTGA. CDR3 in DNA: TGTGCCAGCAGCTTAATCCTAGCGGGAGGCACAGATACGCAGTATTTT. This sequence encodes CASSLILAGGTDTQYF.

This chain connects TRBV30 to TRBJ1-2; D is uncertain. V lost 0 bases to trimming and J lost 6 bases, with 14 bases between them. This CDR3 spans 14 amino acids. CDR1 is GTSNPN and CDR2 is SVGIG in the germline V gene (reference sequence). This CDR3 reads CAWSVLRVVDGYTF. The CDR3 DNA reads TGTGCCTGGAGTGTATTGCGGGTTGTCGATGGCTACACCTTC.

The V call is TRBV6-1, the J call TRBJ2-7, with a weak D call TRBD2 (6 bases). Germline CDR1 is MNHNS and CDR2 is SASEGT. Deletions cut 6 bases from V and 6 bases from J, with 15 bases between. The CDR3 is made up of 13 amino acids. In DNA, the CDR3 is TGTGCCAGCAGGTCGACTGGGAGGTTCGAGCAGTACTTC. Protein sequence: CASRSTGRFEQYF.

The chain has TRBV6-1 and TRBJ1-1; no clear D gene. The germline V gene encodes CDR1 MNHNS and CDR2 SASEGT. The CDR3 covers 13 residues. With 7 bases removed from V and 3 bases from J, the gap between germline ends came to 12 bases. CDR3 sequence reads: CASTPRDHTEAFF. The CDR3 DNA sequence: TGTGCCAGCACGCCCCGGGATCACACTGAAGCTTTCTTT.

This clonotype was picked up a small number of times. The chain is built from TRBV19 and TRBJ2-5; 7 nucleotides agree with TRBD2. The V gene end was trimmed by 5 bases and the J gene end by 2 bases; junction bases not matched to a gene: 8. CDR1 is LNHDA, CDR2 SQIVND, per germline (reference sequence). The CDR3 sequence is 15 residues long. The CDR3 DNA is TGTGCCAGTAGTCGAGCGGGGCAGTTACAAGAGACCCAGTACTTC. This encodes CASSRAGQLQETQYF.

J is TRBJ1-5 and V is TRBV10-3, with TRBD1 as a possible D gene (6 bases). The CDR3 covers 12 residues. The V end was cut by 8 bases, the J end by 6 bases, with 11 bases between. Looked up from germline, CDR1 is ENHRY and CDR2 is SYGVKD. CDR3 amino acids: CAIGQFPQPQHF. The CDR3 nucleotides read TGTGCCATCGGACAGTTTCCTCAGCCCCAGCATTTT.

On this clonotype itself: Its ends do not fully match the called genes, so a read error is possible. The rearrangement joins TRBV7-2 to TRBJ1-5; TRBD1 matches 9 bases. CDR1 is SGHTA and CDR2 is FQGNSA in the germline V gene. The CDR3 has 15 residues. The CDR3, as DNA: TGTGCCAGCAGCTTGCCCGGGACAGGGAATCGGCCCCAGCATTTT. It codes for CASSLPGTGNRPQHF. The full variable domain, its missing parts supplied by reference TRBV7-2 and TRBJ1-5, is GAGVSQSPSNKVTEKGKDVELRCDPISGHTALYWYRQSLGQGLEFLIYFQGNSAPDKSGLPSDRFSAERTGGSVSTLTIQRTQQEDSAVYLCASSLPGTGNRPQHFGDGTRLSIL.

The chain couples TRBV12-3 or TRBV12-4 to TRBJ2-7; maybe TRBD1 (6 bases). The CDR3 loop spans 15 amino acids. Between the trimmed V and J ends, which lost 8 bases and 0 bases, there was a span of 17 bases. The CDR3 here is CASSIQDRTSYEQYF. CDR3 coding DNA: TGTGCCAGCTCCATACAAGACAGGACCTCCTACGAGCAGTACTTC.

The sample holds a few counts of this clonotype. This sequence joins TRBV20-1 and TRBJ2-5; 10 bases agree with TRBD1. J was trimmed by 5 bases and V by 5 bases; bases with no gene match: 8. Per germline, CDR1 DFQATT and CDR2 SNEGSKA (reference sequence). This CDR3 is built from 14 residues. The DNA of the CDR3 is TGCAGTGCTCCCGACAGGGGGCTGAGGGAGACCCAGTACTTC. This gives the protein CSAPDRGLRETQYF.